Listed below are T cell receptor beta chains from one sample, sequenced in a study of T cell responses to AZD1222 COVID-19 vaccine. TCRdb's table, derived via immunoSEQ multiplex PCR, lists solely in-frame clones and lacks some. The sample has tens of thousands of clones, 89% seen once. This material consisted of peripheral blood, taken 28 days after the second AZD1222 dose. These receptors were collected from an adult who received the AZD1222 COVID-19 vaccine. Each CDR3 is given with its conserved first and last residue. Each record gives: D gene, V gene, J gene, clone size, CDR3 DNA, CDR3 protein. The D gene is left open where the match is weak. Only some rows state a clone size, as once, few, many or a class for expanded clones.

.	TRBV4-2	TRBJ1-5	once	TGTGCCAGCAGCCGCTCCGCAGGACAGCCTTATAGCAATCAGCCCCAGCATTTT	CASSRSAGQPYSNQPQHF
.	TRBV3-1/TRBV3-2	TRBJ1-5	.	TGTGCCAGCAGCCCCCGGTCAGGGCTTCAGCCCCAGCATTTT	CASSPRSGLQPQHF
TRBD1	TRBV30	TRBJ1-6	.	TGTGCCTGGAGTGGGACAGGGGGAAAATTTTCACCCCTCCACTTT	CAWSGTGGKFSPLHF
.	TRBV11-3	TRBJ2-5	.	TGTGCCAGCAGCATGAGTCACTGGGAGACCCAGTACTTC	CASSMSHWETQYF
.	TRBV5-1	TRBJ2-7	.	TGCGCCAGCAGCTCATCCGGGACCGGAACCTACGAGCAGTACTTC	CASSSSGTGTYEQYF
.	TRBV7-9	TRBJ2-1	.	TGTGCCAGCAGCTCAACAGCCTACAATGAGCAGTTCTTC	CASSSTAYNEQFF
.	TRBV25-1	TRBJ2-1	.	TGTGCCAGCAGGACCCGGGACTACAATGAGCAGTTCTTC	CASRTRDYNEQFF
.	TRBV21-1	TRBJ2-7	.	TGTGCCAGCAGCAAAGGACAGGGTCAGTACGAGCAGTACTTC	CASSKGQGQYEQYF
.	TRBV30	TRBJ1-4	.	TGTGCCTGGAAGGCCAGATCTAATGAAAAACTGTTTTTT	CAWKARSNEKLFF
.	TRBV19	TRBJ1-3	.	TGTGCCAGTAGTACCGGGGGAGTAGACACCATATATTTT	CASSTGGVDTIYF
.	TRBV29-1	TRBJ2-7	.	TGCAGCGTCCGCCTAGTCTACGAGCAGTACTTC	CSVRLVYEQYF
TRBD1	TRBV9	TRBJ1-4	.	TGTGCCAGCAGCTCTCTTGGGACAGGGAATGAAAAACTGTTTTTT	CASSSLGTGNEKLFF
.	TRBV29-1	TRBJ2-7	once	TGCAGCGGCAGACATTACGAGCAGTACTTC	CSGRHYEQYF
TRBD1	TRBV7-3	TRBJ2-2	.	TGTGCCAGCAGCCCACGCGCCCAGACAGGGGGTTCGAGCGGGGAGCTGTTTTTT	CASSPRAQTGGSSGELFF
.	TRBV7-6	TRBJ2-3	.	TGTGCCAGCAGCTTAGGGCTCAGCGGAACCACAGATACGCAGTATTTT	CASSLGLSGTTDTQYF
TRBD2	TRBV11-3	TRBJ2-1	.	TGTGCCAGCAGCATAGGACTAGCGGGAGGGTTCGATGAGCAGTTCTTC	CASSIGLAGGFDEQFF
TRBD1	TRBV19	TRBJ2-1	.	TGTGCCAGCGGAGACAGGGAGTCCTACAATGAGCAGTTCTTC	CASGDRESYNEQFF